This T cell receptor (beta chain) appears in the sequencing data of a study of control samples from healthy donors and cancer patients. The method was immunoSEQ multiplex PCR; TCRdb's version includes in-frame clones alone and lacks a portion of them. This table has 150,000 or so clones, 90% to 95% appearing once. This clone was seen once. The clonotype comes from a man aged 60 to 69 with colorectal cancer. Sequenced: PBMCs.

The CDR3 nucleotides read TGTGCCAGCAGTCCTTTTTTGAACACTGAAGCTTTCTTT. Translated: CASSPFLNTEAFF. V and J are TRBV6-5 and TRBJ1-1; D is unclear. Trimming took off 5 bases at V and 0 bases at J, with 7 bases between the two ends. This CDR3 spans 13 amino acids. Germline CDR1 is MNHEY and CDR2 is SVGAGI.